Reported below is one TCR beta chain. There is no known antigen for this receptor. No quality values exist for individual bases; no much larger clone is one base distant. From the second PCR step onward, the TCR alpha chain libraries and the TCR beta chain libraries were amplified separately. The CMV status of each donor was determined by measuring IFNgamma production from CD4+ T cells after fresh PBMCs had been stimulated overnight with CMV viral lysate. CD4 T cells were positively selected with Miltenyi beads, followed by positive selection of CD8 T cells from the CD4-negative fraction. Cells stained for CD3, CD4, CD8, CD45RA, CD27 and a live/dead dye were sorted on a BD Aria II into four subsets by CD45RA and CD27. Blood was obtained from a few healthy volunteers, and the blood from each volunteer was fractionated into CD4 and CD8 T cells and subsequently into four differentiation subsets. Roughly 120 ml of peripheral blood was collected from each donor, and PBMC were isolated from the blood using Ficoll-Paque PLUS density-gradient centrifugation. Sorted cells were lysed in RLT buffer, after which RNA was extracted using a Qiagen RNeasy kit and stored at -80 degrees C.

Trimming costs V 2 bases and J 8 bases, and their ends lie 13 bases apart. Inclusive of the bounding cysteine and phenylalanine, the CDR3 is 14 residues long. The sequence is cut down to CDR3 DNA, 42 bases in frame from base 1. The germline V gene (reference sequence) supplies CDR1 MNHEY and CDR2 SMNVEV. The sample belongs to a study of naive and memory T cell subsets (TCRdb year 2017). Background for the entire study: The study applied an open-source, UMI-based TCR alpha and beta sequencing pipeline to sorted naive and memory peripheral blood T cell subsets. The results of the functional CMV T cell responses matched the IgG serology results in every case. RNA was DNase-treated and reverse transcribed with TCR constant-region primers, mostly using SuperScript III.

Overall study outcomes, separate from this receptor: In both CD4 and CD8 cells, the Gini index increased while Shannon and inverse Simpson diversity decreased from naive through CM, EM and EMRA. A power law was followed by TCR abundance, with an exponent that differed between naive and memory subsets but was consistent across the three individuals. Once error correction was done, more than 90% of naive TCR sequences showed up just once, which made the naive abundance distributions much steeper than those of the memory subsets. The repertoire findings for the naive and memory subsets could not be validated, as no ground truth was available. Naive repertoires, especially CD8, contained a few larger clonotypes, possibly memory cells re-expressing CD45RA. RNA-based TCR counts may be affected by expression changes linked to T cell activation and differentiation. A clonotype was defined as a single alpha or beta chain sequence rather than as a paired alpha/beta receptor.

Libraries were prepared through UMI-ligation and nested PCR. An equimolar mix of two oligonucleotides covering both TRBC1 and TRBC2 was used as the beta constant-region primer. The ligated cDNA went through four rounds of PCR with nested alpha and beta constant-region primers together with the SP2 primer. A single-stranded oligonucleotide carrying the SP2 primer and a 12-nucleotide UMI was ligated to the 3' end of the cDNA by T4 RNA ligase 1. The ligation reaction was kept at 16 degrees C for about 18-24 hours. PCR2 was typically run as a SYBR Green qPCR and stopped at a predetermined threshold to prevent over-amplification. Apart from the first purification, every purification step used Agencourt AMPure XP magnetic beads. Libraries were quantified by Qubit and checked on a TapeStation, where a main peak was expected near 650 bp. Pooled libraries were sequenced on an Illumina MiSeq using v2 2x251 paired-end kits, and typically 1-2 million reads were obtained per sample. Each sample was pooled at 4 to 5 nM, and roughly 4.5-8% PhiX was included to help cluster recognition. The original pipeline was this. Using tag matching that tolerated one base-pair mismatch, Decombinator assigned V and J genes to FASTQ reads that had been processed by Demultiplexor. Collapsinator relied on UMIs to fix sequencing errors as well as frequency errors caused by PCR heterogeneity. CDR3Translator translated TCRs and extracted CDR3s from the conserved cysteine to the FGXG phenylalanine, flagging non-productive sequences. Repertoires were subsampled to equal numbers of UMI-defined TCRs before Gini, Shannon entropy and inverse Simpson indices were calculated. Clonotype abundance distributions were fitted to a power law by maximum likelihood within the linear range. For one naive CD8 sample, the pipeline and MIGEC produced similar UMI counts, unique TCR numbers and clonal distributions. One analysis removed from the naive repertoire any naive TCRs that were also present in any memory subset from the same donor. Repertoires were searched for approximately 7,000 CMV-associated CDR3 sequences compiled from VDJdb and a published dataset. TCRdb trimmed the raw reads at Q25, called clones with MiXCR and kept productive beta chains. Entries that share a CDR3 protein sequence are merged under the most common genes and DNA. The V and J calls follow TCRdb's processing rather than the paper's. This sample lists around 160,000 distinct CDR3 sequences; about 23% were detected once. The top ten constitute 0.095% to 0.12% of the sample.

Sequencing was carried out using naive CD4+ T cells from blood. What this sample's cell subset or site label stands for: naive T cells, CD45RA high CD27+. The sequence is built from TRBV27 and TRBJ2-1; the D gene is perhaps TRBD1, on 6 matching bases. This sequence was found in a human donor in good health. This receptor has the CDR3 CASSLQGRYYEQFF. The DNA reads TGTGCCAGCAGTTTACAGGGGCGGTACTATGAGCAGTTCTTC.